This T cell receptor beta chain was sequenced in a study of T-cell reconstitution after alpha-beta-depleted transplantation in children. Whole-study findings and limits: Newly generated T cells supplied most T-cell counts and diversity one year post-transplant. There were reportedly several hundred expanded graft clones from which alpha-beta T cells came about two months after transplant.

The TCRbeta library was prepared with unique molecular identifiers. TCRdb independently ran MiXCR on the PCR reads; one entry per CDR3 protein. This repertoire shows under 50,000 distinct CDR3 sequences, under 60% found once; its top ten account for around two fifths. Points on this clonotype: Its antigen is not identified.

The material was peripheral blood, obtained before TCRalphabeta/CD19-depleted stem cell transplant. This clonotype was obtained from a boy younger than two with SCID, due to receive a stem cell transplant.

The CDR3 here is CASSEYTNTQYF. The CDR3 DNA reads TGTGCCAGCAGCGAATACACGAATACGCAGTATTTT. J is TRBJ2-3 and V is TRBV9; D not resolved. The CDR3 sequence is 12 residues long. The germline V and J ends were trimmed by 3 bases and 7 bases, with 9 bases remaining between them. CDR1 and CDR2 from the germline V gene are SGDLS and YYNGEE.